This T cell receptor (beta chain) was observed in a study of CD8 T cells in ankylosing spondylitis (dated by TCRdb to about 2017). At the level of the whole study: The study profiled T cell receptor beta repertoires in healthy donors and ankylosing spondylitis patients to find disease-linked TCR variants. The full study cohort comprised 25 ankylosing spondylitis patients and 85 to 120 healthy donors. Samples of peripheral blood were taken, and for ankylosing spondylitis patients, synovial fluid was collected as well. The full study reports these points: The disease-linked clones showed a CD8+ phenotype and occurred at relatively low frequencies in peripheral blood. Some motif variants were previously reported in synovial fluid and blood of reactive arthritis patients, suggesting common disease-initiation mechanisms. The disease-linked clones were reported as significantly enriched in matched synovial fluid samples from ankylosing spondylitis patients. A TCR beta motif of eight highly homologous amino acid variants appeared characteristic of blood from ankylosing spondylitis patients.

Sequencing was carried out with an Illumina HiSeq 2500. TCR beta libraries were prepared by quantitative 5'-RACE with molecular barcodes. Turning to the authors' computational methods: A new computational method based on a probabilistic model of VDJ rearrangement was used to identify disease-linked TCR variants. TCRdb applied fastp at Q25 and MiXCR to the public reads, then kept only in-frame beta chains. Each CDR3 protein appears once, grouped with its most common genes and DNA. TCRdb assigned the V and J calls; the authors' analysis was not used. The sample table contains 180,000 or so distinct CDR3 sequences; only one count was recorded for roughly 11% of them. The leading ten clones occupy 29% of the sample. Relative to germline, V is 1 base shorter and J is 7 bases shorter, with 6 bases between their ends. There are 11 amino acids in the CDR3, from cysteine to phenylalanine inclusive. The kept DNA is CDR3 alone, 33 bases in frame from the first base.

This clonotype was observed a few times. Its antigen target is currently unknown. No base quality values were provided; no much bigger clone lies one nucleotide off. Sequenced sample: blood, either unsorted or a sorted T cell fraction (not recorded which). Recombination connected TRBV5-7 to TRBJ2-7; the D segment cannot be called with confidence. TRBV5-7 is placed among ORFs of uncertain function. This clonotype was obtained from a male donor with ankylosing spondylitis or in good health (not recorded which). The DNA is as follows: TGTGCCAGCAGCTTGTTTTGGGAGCAGTACTTC. Translated, this gives CASSLFWEQYF.